The 25 T cell receptor beta chains presented below share a single source sample, sequenced in a study of blood T cell repertoires in COVID-19. Profiled with immunoSEQ multiplex PCR; TCRdb holds only in-frame clones, not every one. Of some 260,000 clones listed, more than 70% are singletons. Input material: peripheral blood. The origin of the receptors is a woman aged 18-29 years with acute or convalescent COVID-19.

CDR3 DNA: TGTGCCAGCAGCTTAGATCTCACAGATACGCAGTATTTT. As protein: CASSLDLTDTQYF. The chain recombines TRBV11-3 with TRBJ2-3; no firm D call. This CDR3 region has 13 residues. The germline V gene encodes CDR1 SGHNT and CDR2 YENEEA. V was cut by 0 bases and J by 2 bases, with 3 bases left in between.

V and J are TRBV9 and TRBJ1-3, with a tentative D call TRBD1 (6 bases). Trimming took 2 bases from V and 3 from J, leaving 15 bases between them. CDR3 length: 16 amino acids. Looked up from germline, CDR1 is SGDLS and CDR2 is YYNGEE. CDR3 in amino acids: CASSVGDIPDGNTIYF. CDR3 bases: TGTGCCAGCAGCGTGGGGGACATCCCCGATGGAAACACCATATATTTT.

This chain uses TRBV4-2 with TRBJ1-5, with D possibly being TRBD1 (5 bases). V was clipped by 5 bases and J by 0 bases, with 11 bases between them. The length of the CDR3 is 15 residues. Germline V gene sequence: CDR1 LGHNA, CDR2 YNFKEQ. CDR3 DNA sequence: TGTGCCAGCAGCTCCCGACAGAGTAGCAATCAGCCCCAGCATTTT. Its protein is CASSSRQSSNQPQHF.

This rearrangement joins TRBV5-8 to TRBJ1-1; TRBD1 might be the D (5 bases). This CDR3 has 15 residues. The V and J ends lost 0 bases and 5 bases respectively, with 14 bases between them. Germline V gene lookup returns CDR1 SGHTS and CDR2 YDEGEE. CDR3 sequence reads: CASSLAEAPGTEAFF. The CDR3 nucleotides read TGTGCCAGCAGCTTGGCAGAGGCCCCAGGGACTGAAGCTTTCTTT.

This clone was detected only once. This chain links TRBV7-2 with TRBJ2-7, with TRBD2 matching 13 bases. Germline V gene sequence: CDR1 SGHTA, CDR2 FQGNSA. The CDR3 length is 16 residues. V was clipped by 1 base and J by 5 bases; unmatched bases: 5. The CDR3 DNA reads TGTGCCAGCAGCTTAGTTACTAGCGGGAGGGCCCACGAGCAGTACTTC. It specifies CASSLVTSGRAHEQYF.

The J gene is TRBJ2-2, the V gene TRBV5-1, with a tentative D call TRBD1 (5 bases). Trimming removed 3 bases from V and 4 bases from J, with 13 bases in between. The CDR3 has 15 residues. The germline gives CDR1 SGHRS, CDR2 YFSETQ. CDR3 residues: CASSSRGSGTGELFF. CDR3 coding DNA: TGCGCCAGCAGCTCTAGGGGATCCGGCACCGGGGAGCTGTTTTTT.

The chain is built from TRBV27 and TRBJ2-1; the match to TRBD2 covers 13 bases. Germline trimming cut 10 bases from V and 4 bases from J; bases unmatched to any gene: 7. From germline, CDR1 is MNHEY and CDR2 SMNVEV (reference sequence). The CDR3 extends over 15 amino acids. Here the CDR3 DNA reads TGTGCCACCCGGACTAGCGGGGGCATTTACAATGAGCAGTTCTTC. Translating gives CATRTSGGIYNEQFF.

The chain joins TRBV18 to TRBJ2-7, with D unclear. This CDR3 has 13 amino acids. The V and J ends lost 3 bases and 7 bases respectively, with 13 bases between them. The germline V gene encodes CDR1 KGHSH and CDR2 LQKENI. The CDR3 DNA is TGTGCCAGCTCACCGTCGGTCAACGAGGAGCAGTACTTC. Protein sequence: CASSPSVNEEQYF.

The genes are TRBV5-1 and TRBJ2-1; 11 bases are a match to TRBD2. The germline CDR1 and CDR2 sequences are SGHRS and YFSETQ. The ends lost 0 bases at V and 1 base at J; junction bases unmatched: 3. The CDR3 runs 17 residues. The CDR3 reads CASSLGLAGPSYNEQFF. CDR3 DNA sequence: TGCGCCAGCAGCTTGGGACTAGCGGGGCCTTCCTACAATGAGCAGTTCTTC.

The chain links TRBV2 to TRBJ2-4, with TRBD1 matching 9 bases. Germline CDR1 reads SNHLY; CDR2 reads FYNNEI. The length of the CDR3 is 15 residues. Trimming took 8 bases from V and 0 from J; bases not matched to a gene: 5. Here the CDR3 reads CASGDRELAKNIQYF. The DNA for the CDR3 is TGTGCCAGCGGGGACAGGGAACTAGCCAAAAACATTCAGTACTTC.

This sequence joins TRBV7-3 and TRBJ2-1; TRBD2 agrees at 8 bases. The junction had 6 bases not matched to a gene; V was cut back by 2 bases and J by 6 bases. This CDR3 has 15 residues. CDR1 SGHTA and CDR2 FQGTGA come from the germline V gene. The CDR3 loop is CASSLGGLVSNEQFF. In DNA, the CDR3 is TGTGCCAGCAGCTTAGGGGGACTAGTCTCCAATGAGCAGTTCTTC.

The chain couples TRBV6-1 to TRBJ2-5, with 7 bases aligning to TRBD2. CDR3 length: 14 amino acids. CDR1 is MNHNS and CDR2 is SASEGT in the germline V gene. Unmatched junction bases numbered 4, after V lost 5 bases and J lost 1 base. DNA for the CDR3: TGTGCCAGCAGTACAATAGCGGGCCAAGAGACCCAGTACTTC. This sequence encodes CASSTIAGQETQYF.

The chain carries TRBV3-1 (or the pseudogene TRBV3-2) and TRBJ1-3; D is uncertain. Germline CDR1 is LGHDT and CDR2 is YNNKEL (reference sequence). Trimming cost V 2 bases and J 0 bases, with 11 bases left between them. CDR3 length: 16 residues. CDR3 amino acids: CASSQWASFSGNTIYF. The CDR3 DNA sequence: TGTGCCAGCAGCCAATGGGCCAGTTTCTCTGGAAACACCATATATTTT.

The rearrangement links TRBV5-1 to TRBJ1-1; 7 bases are shared with TRBD1. CDR3 size: 15 residues. With 4 bases clipped from V and 5 bases from J, the junction kept 11 bases outside the gene matches. The germline gives CDR1 SGHRS, CDR2 YFSETQ. CDR3 nucleotides: TGCGCCAGCAGCCCCCGGGAGGGGGCAAGTACTGAAGCTTTCTTT. Translation gives CASSPREGASTEAFF.

The V call is TRBV3-1 (or the pseudogene TRBV3-2), the J call TRBJ2-7, with 7 nucleotides matching TRBD1. Germline CDR1 and CDR2: LGHDT and YNNKEL (reference sequence). Losses at the gene ends were 4 bases for V and 6 bases for J; bases not matched to a gene: 3. The CDR3 totals 12 residues. CDR3 amino acids: CASSPTGSEQYF. The CDR3 DNA reads TGTGCCAGCAGCCCGACAGGGTCCGAGCAGTACTTC.

This clone was seen many times. The chain employs TRBV7-2 and TRBJ1-5; no firm D call. The CDR3 is 14 amino acids. Trimming took 5 bases from V and 1 from J, leaving 9 bases between them. Germline V gives CDR1 SGHTA, CDR2 FQGNSA. The CDR3 reads CASSISRSNQPQHF. The CDR3 coding sequence is TGTGCCAGCAGCATAAGCAGGAGCAATCAGCCCCAGCATTTT.

This clone came up once. The genes are TRBV4-3 and TRBJ2-2, with D possibly matching TRBD2 (5 bases). V lost 1 base, J lost 4 bases, and 16 bases lay in between. The CDR3 has 17 residues. Germline V lookup: CDR1 LGHNA, CDR2 YSLEER. The CDR3 region is CASSQGKLVTSTGELFF. The CDR3 bases are TGCGCCAGCAGCCAAGGGAAACTAGTGACATCCACCGGGGAGCTGTTTTTT.

The chain joins TRBV6-2 or TRBV6-3 to TRBJ1-1, with 8 positions matching TRBD1. The trim removed 5 bases at V and 10 bases at J, leaving 6 bases unmatched. The V gene's germline CDR1 is MNHEY and CDR2 SVGEGT. The CDR3 has 12 residues. The CDR3 here is CASSPSDRAAFF. The CDR3 nucleotides are TGTGCCAGCAGTCCATCGGACAGGGCAGCTTTCTTT.

The chain uses TRBV27 and TRBJ2-5; TRBD2 aligns across 8 bases. V was pared by 4 bases and J by 5 bases, with 21 bases of the junction left unmatched. The CDR3 runs 19 residues. The germline gives CDR1 MNHEY, CDR2 SMNVEV (reference sequence). The CDR3 nucleotides are TGTGCCAGCAGTTCCCCCTCCACCAGCGGGAGATTAGGAGGGGAGACCCAGTACTTC. This encodes CASSSPSTSGRLGGETQYF.

This clone has a single count. The V and J genes are TRBV27 and TRBJ2-7; tentative D call: TRBD2 (5 bases). V was pared by 8 bases and J by 0 bases, with 17 bases between. CDR1 is MNHEY and CDR2 is SMNVEV in the germline V gene (reference sequence). This CDR3 is built from 15 residues. The CDR3, as DNA: TGTGCCAGCGGGGTGGGTGGGGAGTACTCCTACGAGCAGTACTTC. Translated, it gives CASGVGGEYSYEQYF.

The chain carries TRBV28 and TRBJ2-1, with 8 bases aligning to TRBD2. This CDR3 is built from 15 residues. V dropped 2 bases and J dropped 8; count of bases not matched to a gene: 8. Germline CDR1 and CDR2: MDHEN and SYDVKM. The CDR3 nucleotides are TGTGCCAGCAGTTTAGCCAGCGGGAGTGTCCATGAGCAGTTCTTC. Amino acids: CASSLASGSVHEQFF. The full variable domain, rest sourced from reference TRBV28 and TRBJ2-1, is DVKVTQSSRYLVKRTGEKVFLECVQDMDHENMFWYRQDPGLGLRLIYFSYDVKMKEKGDIPEGYSVSREKKERFSLILESASTNQTSMYLCASSLASGSVHEQFFGPGTRLTVL.

The CDR3 region has the DNA TGTGCCTGGAGTTACGACTTAGGCTACACCTTC. Its translation: CAWSYDLGYTF. V usage is TRBV30 and J usage is TRBJ1-2, with unresolved D. The CDR3 runs 11 residues. V lost 2 bases and J lost 8, with 9 bases in between. In germline, CDR1 is GTSNPN, CDR2 SVGIG (reference sequence).

The CDR3 region has the DNA TGTGCCAGCAGTAGGGCGGCGGGAGTGGATGAGCAGTTCTTC. It encodes CASSRAAGVDEQFF. The chain couples TRBV6-2 or TRBV6-3 to TRBJ2-1; 7 nucleotides align to TRBD2. After removal of 5 bases from V and 8 bases from J, the junction contained 9 bases not matched to a gene. The CDR3 totals 14 residues. CDR1 is MNHEY and CDR2 is SVGEGT in the germline V gene.

CDR3 residues: CASSLGAVEAFF. CDR3 sequence (DNA): TGTGCCAGCAGCTTGGGGGCAGTTGAAGCTTTCTTT. The V call is TRBV5-5, the J call TRBJ1-1; D is ambiguous. Germline V gene lookup returns CDR1 SGHKS and CDR2 YYEKEE (reference sequence). This CDR3 is 12 amino acids long. The V end lost 0 bases, the J end lost 7 bases, and 7 bases lay between the germline ends.

V is TRBV5-6 and J is TRBJ1-1; tentative D call: TRBD1 (5 bases). This CDR3 is built from 14 residues. The germline V and J ends were trimmed by 2 bases and 5 bases, with 13 bases remaining between them. Germline V lookup: CDR1 SGHDT, CDR2 YYEEEE. CDR3 in amino acids: CASSFVAGKTEAFF. CDR3 bases: TGTGCCAGCAGCTTCGTGGCAGGGAAGACTGAAGCTTTCTTT.